This TCR beta chain was sequenced during a study of cytomegalovirus exposure and HLA in healthy donors. Study results and limitations: The study designated 150 or so TCR beta chains cytomegalovirus-associated. Later work found that TCR association rates differed between HLA loci; DRB1 had the most and HLA-C the fewest. Analyses of presence/absence relied on an assumption of roughly uniform sequencing depth across donors.

Whereas donors were nominally healthy upon sampling, unrecorded immune exposures were probable. The CDR3 is made up of 16 amino acids. Germline CDR1 and CDR2: MNHEY and SMNVEV (reference sequence). V lost 7 bases to trimming and J lost 2 bases, with 17 bases between them. Notes on this clone: Its antigen remains unknown.

PCR used 60 Vbeta primers and 13 Jbeta primers. Clones were sequenced by immunoSEQ multiplex PCR, and TCRdb holds only the in-frame ones, with some missing. The sample carries some 160,000 clones, around 80% recorded once. The clonotype originates from a man aged 40-55 years in good health and CMV-seronegative. The V and J genes are TRBV27 and TRBJ2-2, with D tentatively TRBD2 (6 bases). The sequenced material came from PBMCs. This CDR3 reads CASKGGGGRNTGELFF. CDR3 coding DNA: TGTGCCAGCAAAGGAGGTGGAGGGAGAAACACCGGGGAGCTGTTTTTT.